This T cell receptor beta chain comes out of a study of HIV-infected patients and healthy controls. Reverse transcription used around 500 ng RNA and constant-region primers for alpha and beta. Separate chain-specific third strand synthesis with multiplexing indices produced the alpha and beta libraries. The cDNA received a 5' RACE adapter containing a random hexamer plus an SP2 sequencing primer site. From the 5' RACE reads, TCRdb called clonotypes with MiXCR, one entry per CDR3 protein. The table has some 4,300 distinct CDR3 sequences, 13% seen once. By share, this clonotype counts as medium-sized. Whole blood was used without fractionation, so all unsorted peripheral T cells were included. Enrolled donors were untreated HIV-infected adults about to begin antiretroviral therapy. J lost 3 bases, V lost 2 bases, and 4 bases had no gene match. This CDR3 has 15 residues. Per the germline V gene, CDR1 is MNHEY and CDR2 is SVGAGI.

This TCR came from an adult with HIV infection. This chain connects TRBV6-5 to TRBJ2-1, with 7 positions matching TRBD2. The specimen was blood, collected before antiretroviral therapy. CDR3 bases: TGTGCCAGCAGTTACGGGGGGGAGGGCTACAATGAGCAGTTCTTC. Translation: CASSYGGEGYNEQFF.